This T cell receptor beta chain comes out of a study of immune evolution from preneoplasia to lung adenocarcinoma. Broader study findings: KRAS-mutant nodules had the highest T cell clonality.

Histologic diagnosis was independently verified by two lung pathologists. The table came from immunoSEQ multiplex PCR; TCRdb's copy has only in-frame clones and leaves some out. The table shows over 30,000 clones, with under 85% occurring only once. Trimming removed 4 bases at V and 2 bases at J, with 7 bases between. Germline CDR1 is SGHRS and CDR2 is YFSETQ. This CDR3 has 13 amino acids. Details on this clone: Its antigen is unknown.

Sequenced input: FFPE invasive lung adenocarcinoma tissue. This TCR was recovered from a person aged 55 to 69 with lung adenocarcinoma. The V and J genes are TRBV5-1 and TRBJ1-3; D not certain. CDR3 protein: CASSQEPGNTIYF. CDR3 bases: TGCGCCAGCAGCCAAGAGCCTGGAAACACCATATATTTT.